This T cell receptor beta chain was recorded in a study of blood T cell repertoires in COVID-19. Study-wide context: Both acute and convalescent COVID-19 samples were obtained from the United States, Italy and Spain.

The V end lost 0 bases, the J end lost 7 bases, and 13 bases lay between the germline ends. This CDR3 has 15 amino acids. Germline V lookup: CDR1 MNHNY, CDR2 SVGAGI (reference sequence). As handled by the study authors: How many nucleated cells were present was estimated from reference gene primer amplification. Repertoires were generated with immunoSEQ multiplex PCR, while TCRdb's copy carries only in-frame clones and drops some. That table is the source of V, J and clone size, and D and trimming were worked out from the DNA. The sample includes roughly 220,000 clones, around 80% of them seen just once.

J is TRBJ1-5 and V is TRBV6-6; D possibly corresponds to TRBD1 (5 bases). The sequence came from a man aged 30 to 39 with active or convalescent COVID-19. The source material was peripheral blood. CDR3 DNA sequence: TGTGCCAGCAGTTACTCGAGTGGGGGAGGACAGCCCCAGCATTTT. Its translation: CASSYSSGGGQPQHF.